Each of the 19 T cell receptor beta chains below was sequenced from the same sample in a study of blood T cell repertoires in COVID-19. TCRdb's table, derived via immunoSEQ multiplex PCR, lists solely in-frame clones and lacks some. The table includes about 48,000 clones, about three quarters detected once. The sample consisted of peripheral blood. The receptors shown here come from a human donor with active or convalescent COVID-19. The donor label of this sample is uncertain.

The rearrangement joins TRBV7-9 to TRBJ1-5; 11 bases fit TRBD1. V lost 5 bases, J lost 7 bases, and 7 bases stayed unmatched. CDR1 and CDR2 (germline): SEHNR, FQNEAQ (reference sequence). This CDR3 spans 15 amino acids. As DNA, the CDR3 is TGTGCCAGCAGCCGAGGACAGGGGGCCGGGCAGCCCCAGCATTTT. Amino acid sequence: CASSRGQGAGQPQHF.

This chain joins TRBV3-1 (or the pseudogene TRBV3-2) and TRBJ2-1; 9 bases align to TRBD2. CDR3 length: 19 residues. J lost 2 bases, V lost 5 bases, and 16 bases had no gene match. Germline V gives CDR1 LGHDT, CDR2 YNNKEL (reference sequence). The CDR3 DNA is TGTGCCAGCAGCTCCCGGGGCGGGAGGGCCGGGGGTACCTACAATGAGCAGTTCTTC. Translated, it gives CASSSRGGRAGGTYNEQFF.

J is TRBJ2-3 and V is TRBV27, with TRBD1 matching over 11 bases. The ends lost 6 bases at V and 3 bases at J; junction bases unmatched: 5. Germline assignment: CDR1 MNHEY and CDR2 SMNVEV (reference sequence). The CDR3 is 15 residues long. The CDR3 DNA is TGTGCCAGCAGGGACAGGGGGCTGGGAACAGATACGCAGTATTTT. It specifies CASRDRGLGTDTQYF.

CDR3 coding DNA: TGTGCCAGCAGGATTGGGGGGGCGCGGTATGGCTACACCTTC. This sequence encodes CASRIGGARYGYTF. This chain links TRBV28 with TRBJ1-2; D may be TRBD1 (6 bases). The CDR3 runs 14 residues. In germline, CDR1 is MDHEN, CDR2 SYDVKM. V lost 6 bases, J lost 5 bases, and 16 bases lay in between.

The chain joins TRBV7-2 to TRBJ2-2, with TRBD1 as a possible D gene (6 bases). The CDR3 contains 16 residues. Germline CDR1 reads SGHTA; CDR2 reads FQGNSA. Trimming left V 7 bases short and J 2 bases short, with 17 bases between. This CDR3 reads CASNPDRHYNTGELFF. In DNA, the CDR3 is TGTGCCAGCAACCCAGACAGGCACTACAACACCGGGGAGCTGTTTTTT.

V gene TRBV27 combines with J gene TRBJ2-4; perhaps TRBD2 as D (6 bases). V lost 5 bases to trimming and J lost 0 bases, with 14 bases between them. The V gene's germline CDR1 is MNHEY and CDR2 SMNVEV (reference sequence). The CDR3 is 16 residues long. The CDR3 bases are TGTGCCAGCAGTCCTGGGACTTTCCTAGCCAAAAACATTCAGTACTTC. Translating gives CASSPGTFLAKNIQYF.

This chain joins TRBV5-1 and TRBJ2-7, with 8 bases that match TRBD2. This CDR3 is 15 amino acids long. The V and J ends lost 0 bases and 0 bases, in that order; junction bases with no gene match: 2. CDR1 is SGHRS and CDR2 is YFSETQ in the germline V gene. The CDR3 protein is CASSLGGTSSYEQYF. CDR3 coding DNA: TGCGCCAGCAGCTTGGGAGGGACTAGCTCCTACGAGCAGTACTTC.

The chain uses TRBV18 and TRBJ1-3; 8 nucleotides line up with TRBD1. The CDR3 spans 17 residues. The J segment lost 3 bases and the V segment lost 0 bases, leaving 7 bases of the junction unmatched. Germline V gene sequence: CDR1 KGHSH, CDR2 LQKENI. CDR3 region: CASSPPRTGTIGNTIYF. CDR3 nucleotides: TGTGCCAGCTCACCACCGCGGACAGGGACTATTGGAAACACCATATATTTT.

J is TRBJ1-2 and V is TRBV24-1; TRBD1 agrees at 9 bases. This CDR3 contains 17 residues. V trimming: 2 bases; J trimming: 1 base; junction bases outside the gene matches: 7. Germline assignment: CDR1 KGHDR and CDR2 SFDVKD. CDR3 in DNA: TGTGCCACCAGTGATTCGGTAGGACAGGGGCTTAACTATGGCTACACCTTC. Protein: CATSDSVGQGLNYGYTF.

V and J are TRBV6-5 and TRBJ1-5; the match to TRBD1 covers 7 bases. This CDR3 has 13 amino acids. Germline V lookup: CDR1 MNHEY, CDR2 SVGAGI. J gave up 0 bases and V 10 bases, and 3 bases lay outside the gene matches. CDR3 region: CATRQGSNQPQHF. CDR3 bases: TGTGCCACCCGACAGGGTAGCAATCAGCCCCAGCATTTT.

The V and J genes are TRBV5-1 and TRBJ1-3; no clear D gene. This CDR3 is 16 amino acids long. V shed 0 bases and J shed 3 bases, with 13 bases lying between them. In germline, CDR1 is SGHRS, CDR2 YFSETQ. The CDR3 spells CASSLVGGQYGNTIYF. CDR3 nucleotide sequence: TGCGCCAGCAGCTTGGTAGGAGGGCAGTATGGAAACACCATATATTTT.

The chain couples TRBV5-1 to TRBJ2-2; D ambiguous. This CDR3 contains 15 residues. CDR1 and CDR2 from the germline V gene are SGHRS and YFSETQ. V gave up 0 bases and J gave up 1 base, with 7 bases separating them. CDR3 loop: CASSLDAGNTGELFF. CDR3 nucleotides: TGCGCCAGCAGCTTGGACGCAGGGAACACCGGGGAGCTGTTTTTT.

This chain connects TRBV9 to TRBJ2-7; D unresolved. Germline values: CDR1 SGDLS, CDR2 YYNGEE. The CDR3 has 14 residues. Trimming took 3 bases from V and 2 from J, leaving 12 bases between them. CDR3 in amino acids: CASSAGSSAYEQYF. DNA of the CDR3: TGTGCCAGCAGCGCGGGTAGCTCGGCCTACGAGCAGTACTTC.

V is TRBV15 and J is TRBJ2-5; TRBD2 aligns across 12 bases. V lost 1 base to trimming and J lost 3 bases; unmatched junction nucleotides: 3. CDR1 and CDR2 from the germline V gene are LNHNV and YYDKDF (reference sequence). The CDR3 is made up of 16 amino acids. The chain's CDR3 is CATSRGPSGREETQYF. The DNA for the CDR3 is TGTGCCACCAGCAGAGGCCCTAGCGGGAGGGAAGAGACCCAGTACTTC. Full variable domain (rest looked up from reference TRBV15 and TRBJ2-5): DAMVIQNPRYQVTQFGKPVTLSCSQTLNHNVMYWYQQKSSQAPKLLFHYYDKDFNNEADTPDNFQSRRPNTSFCFLDIRSPGLGDTAMYLCATSRGPSGREETQYFGPGTRLLVL.

The V gene is TRBV3-1 (or the pseudogene TRBV3-2), the J gene TRBJ1-6, with 7 bases fitting TRBD1. V gave up 2 bases and J gave up 4 bases; unmatched junction bases: 5. CDR1 is LGHDT, CDR2 YNNKEL, per germline (reference sequence). This CDR3 has 16 residues. The CDR3 DNA sequence: TGTGCCAGCAGCCAACTGGTCAGGGGGTATAATTCACCCCTCCACTTT. Translating it yields CASSQLVRGYNSPLHF.

The chain recombines TRBV15 with TRBJ1-1; TRBD1 matches 8 bases. V was pared by 5 bases and J by 6 bases, with 17 bases of the junction left unmatched. Germline-derived CDR1 and CDR2 are LNHNV and YYDKDF (reference sequence). CDR3 length: 17 residues. Here the CDR3 DNA reads TGTGCCACCAGCTTTGACAGGGGATATACGAGGGTGCCTGAAGCTTTCTTT. Its translation: CATSFDRGYTRVPEAFF.

The gene calls are TRBV9 and TRBJ2-5; maybe TRBD1 (6 bases). Germline V gene lookup returns CDR1 SGDLS and CDR2 YYNGEE. V was shortened by 0 bases and J by 5 bases, with 14 bases between the two germline ends. The CDR3 spans 15 residues. The CDR3, as DNA: TGTGCCAGCAGCGTAGCTGGGGGCATGGGCGAGACCCAGTACTTC. Amino acid sequence: CASSVAGGMGETQYF.

V usage is TRBV11-3 and J usage is TRBJ1-1, with D unclear. CDR1 and CDR2 (germline): SGHNT, YENEEA. CDR3 size: 13 residues. V was cut by 5 bases and J by 2 bases, with 9 bases left in between. The CDR3 DNA follows: TGTGCCAGCAGCAGAGGAAGTAACACTGAAGCTTTCTTT. Encoded protein: CASSRGSNTEAFF.

This clone was picked up a small number of times. The chain joins TRBV27 to TRBJ2-6, with D possibly being TRBD2 (5 bases). CDR3 length equals 16 residues. Trimming removed 2 bases from V and 0 bases from J, with 8 bases in between. Germline CDR1 MNHEY, CDR2 SMNVEV (reference sequence). The CDR3, as DNA: TGTGCCAGCAGTTTAAGTCTAGCCTCTGGGGCCAACGTCCTGACTTTC. It encodes CASSLSLASGANVLTF.